This T cell receptor (beta chain) was sequenced during a study of cytomegalovirus exposure and HLA in healthy donors. Looking at the study overall: In terms of ancestry, the Caucasian-associated cluster contained around 79% of the roughly 400 genotyped donors.

Study-wide points: Later on, an analysis found that several of the most significant clusters appeared to be linked to common viral pathogens, which included parvovirus B19. Further analysis, carried out later, found HLA-associated TCR beta chains more clonally expanded than equally common other chains.

The length of the CDR3 is 17 residues. The V gene end was trimmed by 1 base and the J gene end by 1 base; junction bases not matched to a gene: 8. Germline CDR1 SGHAT, CDR2 FQNNGV. PCR primers comprised 60 Vbeta and 13 Jbeta primers. This table comes from immunoSEQ multiplex PCR, and its TCRdb copy is limited to in-frame clones, with some not included. The data show about 150,000 clones, approximately 80% seen once. As concerns this clone: The target antigen is unknown.

The chain recombines TRBV11-2 with TRBJ1-1; 8 positions match TRBD1. The receptor was derived from a woman aged 40 to 50 in good health and CMV-seronegative. Material: PBMCs. The CDR3 sequence: CASSLVGRGRGNTEAFF. The DNA for the CDR3 is TGTGCCAGCAGCTTAGTTGGCAGGGGGCGCGGGAACACTGAAGCTTTCTTT. The full variable domain, with the rest looked up from reference TRBV11-2 and TRBJ1-1, is EAGVAQSPRYKIIEKRQSVAFWCNPISGHATLYWYQQILGQGPKLLIQFQNNGVVDDSQLPKDRFSAERLKGVDSTLKIQPAKLEDSAVYLCASSLVGRGRGNTEAFFGQGTRLTVV.